Below are 30 T cell receptor beta chains sequenced from a single sample in a study of cytomegalovirus exposure and HLA in healthy donors. In the PCR, 60 Vbeta and 13 Jbeta primers were used. Generated by immunoSEQ multiplex PCR, the TCRdb table keeps only in-frame clones and is missing some. The sample has 110,000 to 150,000 clones; less than 10% are singletons. Sequenced material: PBMCs. These receptors were obtained from a man aged 45-65 years in good health and CMV-seronegative.

The chain joins TRBV28 to TRBJ2-5; 8 nucleotides line up with TRBD2. With V trimmed by 5 bases and J by 4 bases, 9 bases remained unmatched. The CDR3 has 15 residues. Germline values: CDR1 MDHEN, CDR2 SYDVKM. The CDR3 DNA reads TGTGCCAGCAGTCCTCCGGGACTAGTTCGAGAGACCCAGTACTTC. Translated, it gives CASSPPGLVRETQYF.

The chain uses TRBV6-5 and TRBJ2-7, with a tentative D call TRBD2 (5 bases). Germline values: CDR1 MNHEY, CDR2 SVGAGI. This CDR3 has 13 amino acids. V was trimmed by 8 bases and J by 0 bases, leaving 11 bases between them. CDR3 sequence reads: CASGTGNSYEQYF. The CDR3 DNA reads as TGTGCCAGCGGAACCGGGAACTCCTACGAGCAGTACTTC.

This clone was found a few times. This chain uses TRBV28 with TRBJ1-1; TRBD1 is a possible D gene (5 bases). The CDR3 contains 14 residues. The V gene's germline CDR1 is MDHEN and CDR2 SYDVKM. V gave up 5 bases and J gave up 5 bases, with 15 bases separating them. DNA for the CDR3: TGTGCCAGCAGTCCCCCCATGGGGACTACTGAAGCTTTCTTT. Amino acids: CASSPPMGTTEAFF.

This sequence joins TRBV6-1 and TRBJ2-7; TRBD1 is a possible D gene (6 bases). Germline V gene data show CDR1 as MNHNS and CDR2 as SASEGT. The CDR3 contains 13 residues. V lost 3 bases and J lost 2, with 8 bases in between. The CDR3 protein is CASSDQGPYEQYF. The CDR3 nucleotides read TGTGCCAGCAGTGATCAGGGGCCCTACGAGCAGTACTTC.

The chain has TRBV25-1 and TRBJ2-2; tentatively, D is TRBD2 (5 bases). Trimming removed 2 bases from V and 6 bases from J, with 13 bases in between. The CDR3 totals 15 residues. In germline, CDR1 is MGHDK, CDR2 SYGVNS. The CDR3 sequence: CASSEGSEGSGELFF. As DNA, the CDR3 is TGTGCCAGCAGTGAAGGGTCCGAGGGTTCCGGGGAGCTGTTTTTT.

The chain recombines TRBV19 with TRBJ2-2; D uncertain. CDR3 length: 12 residues. V gave up 3 bases and J gave up 11 bases, with 10 bases separating them. Germline CDR1 is LNHDA and CDR2 is SQIVND (reference sequence). The CDR3 bases are TGTGCCAGTAGTATTCGACTCGGTGAGCTGTTTTTT. This codes for CASSIRLGELFF.

This clone was detected a few times. The chain employs TRBV18 and TRBJ1-3; perhaps TRBD1 as D (6 bases). The germline gives CDR1 KGHSH, CDR2 LQKENI. The CDR3 covers 15 residues. The ends were cut back, 3 bases at V and 0 bases at J, with 9 bases in the middle. The CDR3 sequence is CASSPDRLSGNTIYF. Here the CDR3 DNA reads TGTGCCAGCTCACCGGACAGACTCTCTGGAAACACCATATATTTT.

The genes are TRBV11-2 and TRBJ1-1; the D is unclear. The germline V and J ends were trimmed by 1 base and 1 base, with 16 bases remaining between them. The CDR3 is 17 amino acids. In germline, CDR1 is SGHAT, CDR2 FQNNGV. The CDR3 coding sequence is TGTGCCAGCAGCTTAGGGTGGCAGGCAATCAAGAACACTGAAGCTTTCTTT. As protein: CASSLGWQAIKNTEAFF.

The J gene is TRBJ2-1, the V gene TRBV10-3, with 8 bases identical to TRBD1. This CDR3 contains 16 residues. Germline loops: CDR1 ENHRY, CDR2 SYGVKD. With 0 bases clipped from V and 4 bases from J, the junction kept 5 bases outside the gene matches. The CDR3 here is CAISESTGDGYNEQFF. The CDR3 region has the DNA TGTGCCATCAGTGAGTCGACAGGGGATGGATACAATGAGCAGTTCTTC.

The sample holds a few counts of this clone. This chain uses TRBV25-1 with TRBJ1-5, with 12 bases aligning to TRBD1. J gave up 1 base and V 6 bases, and 10 bases lay outside the gene matches. Germline lookup yields CDR1 MGHDK and CDR2 SYGVNS. This CDR3 comprises 18 residues. The CDR3 loop is CASRKSGTGGVSNQPQHF. DNA of the CDR3: TGTGCCAGCAGGAAATCCGGGACAGGGGGCGTGAGCAATCAGCCCCAGCATTTT. Full variable domain (outside the CDR3, taken from reference TRBV25-1 and TRBJ1-5): EADIYQTPRYLVIGTGKKITLECSQTMGHDKMYWYQQDPGMELHLIHYSYGVNSTEKGDLSSESTVSRIRTEHFPLTLESARPSHTSQYLCASRKSGTGGVSNQPQHFGDGTRLSIL.

The genes are TRBV19 and TRBJ1-2; the D gene is possibly TRBD1 (5 bases). The germline V and J ends were trimmed by 5 bases and 4 bases, with 17 bases remaining between them. This CDR3 comprises 15 residues. CDR1 is LNHDA and CDR2 is SQIVND in the germline V gene (reference sequence). This chain's CDR3 is CASSFGGGFGYGYTF. The CDR3 nucleotides read TGTGCCAGTAGTTTCGGGGGGGGGTTCGGCTATGGCTACACCTTC.

This clone was seen a few times. This chain links TRBV13 with TRBJ2-5, with 10 nucleotides matching TRBD2. Unmatched junction bases numbered 3, after V lost 6 bases and J lost 2 bases. Per the germline V gene, CDR1 is PRHDT and CDR2 is FYEKMQ (reference sequence). The CDR3 spans 14 residues. The CDR3, as DNA: TGTGCCAGCAGTACTAGCGGGAATCAAGAGACCCAGTACTTC. This encodes CASSTSGNQETQYF.

The rearrangement links TRBV5-4 to TRBJ2-3; tentatively, D is TRBD1 (7 bases). Germline values: CDR1 SGHNT, CDR2 YYREEE (reference sequence). The CDR3 runs to 12 residues. CDR3 sequence reads: CATEGASDTQYF. In nucleotides, the CDR3 is TGTGCGACGGAGGGGGCCTCAGATACGCAGTATTTT.

This clone was detected only a few times. The V call is TRBV11-2, the J call TRBJ2-5; D not certain. This CDR3 is 13 amino acids long. V dropped 3 bases and J dropped 2 bases, with 7 bases sitting between them. Germline assignment: CDR1 SGHAT and CDR2 FQNNGV. The CDR3 bases are TGTGCCAGCAGCTTTGGAGTTCAAGAGACCCAGTACTTC. Its translation: CASSFGVQETQYF.

The CDR3 DNA reads as TGTGCCAGCAGCGTAGGGCAGGGGAGCCACGAGCAGTACTTC. Its translation: CASSVGQGSHEQYF. This chain links TRBV9 with TRBJ2-7; perhaps TRBD1 as D (6 bases). The CDR3 length is 14 residues. Trimming took 0 bases from V and 5 from J, leaving 12 bases between them. Germline assignment: CDR1 SGDLS and CDR2 YYNGEE.

The chain links TRBV6-1 to TRBJ2-1; 10 bases fit TRBD1. The CDR3 covers 15 residues. Germline V gene data show CDR1 as MNHNS and CDR2 as SASEGT. After removal of 6 bases from V and 3 bases from J, the junction contained 5 bases not matched to a gene. As DNA, the CDR3 is TGTGCCAGCAGCCCCGGACAGGGGGGCTACAATGAGCAGTTCTTC. It specifies CASSPGQGGYNEQFF.

V and J are TRBV18 and TRBJ2-3; D gene ambiguous. Trimming took 4 bases from V and 3 from J, leaving 11 bases between them. The CDR3 extends over 14 amino acids. The germline CDR1 and CDR2 sequences are KGHSH and LQKENI. The CDR3 nucleotides are TGTGCCAGCTCACGAGGAGTTGGAACAGATACGCAGTATTTT. It codes for CASSRGVGTDTQYF.

The J gene is TRBJ2-2, the V gene TRBV10-2, with 9 bases that match TRBD2. Unmatched junction bases numbered 7, after V lost 1 base and J lost 7 bases. This CDR3 spans 16 amino acids. CDR1 and CDR2 (germline): WSHSY, SAAADI. Here the CDR3 DNA reads TGCGCCAGCAGTGAGTGGCGGGGGGGCCGTAGCGGGGAGCTGTTTTTT. Amino acids: CASSEWRGGRSGELFF.

This clone was seen only a few times. The rearrangement joins TRBV5-1 to TRBJ2-1; 7 nucleotides line up with TRBD1. V was clipped by 4 bases and J by 4 bases; unmatched bases: 5. Germline assignment: CDR1 SGHRS and CDR2 YFSETQ. The CDR3 is 14 residues long. The CDR3 bases are TGCGCCAGCAGCACCCGGGACAGTTACAATGAGCAGTTCTTC. Protein product: CASSTRDSYNEQFF.

V usage is TRBV5-1 and J usage is TRBJ2-7; 8 positions agree with TRBD1. CDR1 and CDR2 (germline): SGHRS, YFSETQ. This CDR3 comprises 13 residues. Trimming took 4 bases from V and 5 from J; bases not matched to a gene: 5. CDR3 nucleotides: TGCGCCAGCAGCCGGACAGGGATCGACGAGCAGTACTTC. This encodes CASSRTGIDEQYF.

This clone has more than one count but fewer than ten. This chain joins TRBV19 and TRBJ1-5; D is uncertain. Per germline, CDR1 LNHDA and CDR2 SQIVND (reference sequence). V lost 7 bases and J 2 bases, leaving 15 bases between the germline ends. The CDR3 loop spans 15 amino acids. For the CDR3, the DNA is TGTGCCAGTAAAGGCGTTGGACTTCGCAATCAGCCCCAGCATTTT. The encoded protein is CASKGVGLRNQPQHF.

The V call is TRBV28, the J call TRBJ1-5; 9 nucleotides align to TRBD1. The ends lost 5 bases at V and 1 base at J; junction bases unmatched: 6. The CDR3 has 16 amino acids. Germline CDR1 reads MDHEN; CDR2 reads SYDVKM. The CDR3 region is CASSTGTGRSNQPQHF. The CDR3 coding sequence is TGTGCCAGCAGTACCGGGACAGGGAGAAGCAATCAGCCCCAGCATTTT.

This clone has a handful of counts. Other DNA sequences in the sample encode the same CDR3. The chain employs TRBV5-8 and TRBJ2-7; tentative D call: TRBD2 (6 bases). V was pared by 0 bases and J by 0 bases, with 10 bases between. This CDR3 comprises 15 residues. Germline V gene data show CDR1 as SGHTS and CDR2 as YDEGEE. CDR3 sequence reads: CASSLAQGGSYEQYF. CDR3 DNA: TGTGCCAGCAGCTTGGCGCAGGGAGGCTCCTACGAGCAGTACTTC.

A few counts support this clone. The V gene is TRBV5-1, the J gene TRBJ2-7; D is unresolved. Germline V CDR1 and CDR2: SGHRS, YFSETQ. With 4 bases removed from V and 4 bases from J, the gap between germline ends came to 21 bases. CDR3 length: 16 residues. CDR3 coding DNA: TGCGCCAGCAGCCCCCGTGCTTCTTCGCCCCAGTACGAGCAGTACTTC. Amino acids: CASSPRASSPQYEQYF. The full variable domain, with the rest looked up from reference TRBV5-1 and TRBJ2-7, is KAGVTQTPRYLIKTRGQQVTLSCSPISGHRSVSWYQQTPGQGLQFLFEYFSETQRNKGNFPGRFSGRQFSNSRSEMNVSTLELGDSALYLCASSPRASSPQYEQYFGPGTRLTVT.

The V call is TRBV29-1, the J call TRBJ2-1; 8 bases fit TRBD1. J lost 8 bases, V lost 6 bases, and 18 bases had no gene match. Germline values: CDR1 SQVTM, CDR2 ANQGSEA. The length of the CDR3 is 16 residues. CDR3 sequence (DNA): TGCAGCGTCTTCGGACAGGGTGAGGCCCCTAGGGATGAGCAGTTCTTC. It translates to CSVFGQGEAPRDEQFF.

J is TRBJ1-4 and V is TRBV5-1; 8 bases match TRBD1. The junction had 9 bases not matched to a gene; V was cut back by 4 bases and J by 7 bases. The CDR3 totals 15 residues. Germline V gene sequence: CDR1 SGHRS, CDR2 YFSETQ. CDR3: CASSHDRGRTEKLFF. The DNA for the CDR3 is TGCGCCAGCAGCCACGACAGGGGAAGAACTGAAAAACTGTTTTTT.

This clone appeared a few times. The chain is built from TRBV5-1 and TRBJ1-1, with D uncertain. The CDR3 contains 15 residues. Trimming took 0 bases from V and 0 from J, leaving 9 bases between them. Germline CDR1 is SGHRS and CDR2 is YFSETQ. The CDR3: CASSLAGILNTEAFF. CDR3 DNA sequence: TGCGCCAGCAGCTTGGCCGGGATCCTGAACACTGAAGCTTTCTTT.

A few counts support this clone. J is TRBJ1-2 and V is TRBV2, with D perhaps TRBD1 (5 bases). This CDR3 region has 14 residues. In germline, CDR1 is SNHLY, CDR2 FYNNEI. Between the trimmed V and J ends, which lost 2 bases and 3 bases, there was a span of 10 bases. The CDR3 DNA is TGTGCCAGCAGTGAATCCAGGGCGGACTATGGCTACACCTTC. Translation gives CASSESRADYGYTF. The entire variable domain, with the rest obtained from reference TRBV2 and TRBJ1-2, is as follows: EPEVTQTPSHQVTQMGQEVILRCVPISNHLYFYWYRQILGQKVEFLVSFYNNEISEKSEIFDDQFSVERPDGSNFTLKIRSTKLEDSAMYFCASSESRADYGYTFGSGTRLTVV.

The CDR3 bases are TGTGCCACCAGCCCCACCAGGGCGATCTCTGGAAACACCATATATTTT. Its translation: CATSPTRAISGNTIYF. The rearrangement joins TRBV15 to TRBJ1-3, with D perhaps matching TRBD1 (5 bases). Germline lookup yields CDR1 LNHNV and CDR2 YYDKDF (reference sequence). Trimming stripped 5 bases from V and 0 bases from J, with 14 bases between. The CDR3 has 16 residues.

This clone was detected many times. The gene calls are TRBV4-2 and TRBJ2-6, with D unclear. Trimming pared 0 bases from V and 0 bases from J, leaving 6 bases between. Per germline, CDR1 LGHNA and CDR2 YNFKEQ. The CDR3 is 16 residues long. The CDR3: CASSQESVSGANVLTF. The DNA for the CDR3 is TGTGCCAGCAGCCAAGAGTCGGTCTCTGGGGCCAACGTCCTGACTTTC.